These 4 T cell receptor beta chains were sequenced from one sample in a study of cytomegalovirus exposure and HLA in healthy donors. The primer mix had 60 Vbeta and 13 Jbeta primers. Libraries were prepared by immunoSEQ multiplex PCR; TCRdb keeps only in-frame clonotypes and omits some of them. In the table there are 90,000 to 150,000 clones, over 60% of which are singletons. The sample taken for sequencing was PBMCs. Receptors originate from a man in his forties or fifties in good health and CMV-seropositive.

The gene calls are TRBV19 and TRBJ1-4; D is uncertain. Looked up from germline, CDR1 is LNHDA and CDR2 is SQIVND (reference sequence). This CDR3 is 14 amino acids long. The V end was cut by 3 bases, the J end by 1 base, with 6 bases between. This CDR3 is CASSMEGTNEKLFF. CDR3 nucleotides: TGTGCCAGTAGTATGGAGGGAACTAATGAAAAACTGTTTTTT.

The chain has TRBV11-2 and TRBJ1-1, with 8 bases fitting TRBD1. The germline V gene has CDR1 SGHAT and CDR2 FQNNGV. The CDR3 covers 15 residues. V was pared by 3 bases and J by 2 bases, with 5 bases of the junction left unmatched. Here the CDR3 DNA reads TGTGCCAGCAGCTTCTCAGGGGGCCCTAACACTGAAGCTTTCTTT. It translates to CASSFSGGPNTEAFF.

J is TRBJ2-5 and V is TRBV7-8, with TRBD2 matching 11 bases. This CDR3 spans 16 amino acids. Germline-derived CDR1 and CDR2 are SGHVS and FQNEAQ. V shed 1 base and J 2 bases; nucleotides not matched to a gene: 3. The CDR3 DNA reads TGTGCCAGCAGCTTAGAGGGGACTAGCGGACAAGAGACCCAGTACTTC. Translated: CASSLEGTSGQETQYF.

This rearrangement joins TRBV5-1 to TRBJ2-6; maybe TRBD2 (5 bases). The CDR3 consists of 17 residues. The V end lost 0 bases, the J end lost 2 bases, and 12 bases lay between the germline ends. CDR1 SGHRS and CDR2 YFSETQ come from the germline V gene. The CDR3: CASSLGGSSAGANVLTF. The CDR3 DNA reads TGCGCCAGCAGCTTGGGAGGGTCGTCGGCTGGGGCCAACGTCCTGACTTTC.